This T cell receptor beta chain was identified during a study of cytomegalovirus exposure and HLA in healthy donors listed by TCRdb under 2017. Regarding the study in general: In an earlier analysis of some 550 of the donors, under 300 Gb of sequence data and 90 million to 120 million unique TCR beta sequences from approximately 180 million T cells were reported. Around 300 gigabases of sequencing data and 80 million or so unique TCR sequences were included in an early release covering 550 to 800 HLA-typed donors. Of the 350 to 450 genotyped donors, 81% fell in the genetic ancestry cluster associated with self-reported Caucasian donors. The study was designed to test whether signatures of past pathogen exposure could be identified by cataloging public T cell receptors. The study profiled the T cell repertoires of about 720 subjects by immunosequencing and related them to cytomegalovirus serostatus. Besides the first cohort of 666 subjects, a separate validation cohort made up of over 95 different subjects was used. High-throughput TCR immunosequencing, statistical association of individual TCRs with disease status, and machine learning were combined to predict cytomegalovirus infection status. A later analysis re-analyzed previously published TCR beta repertoires from several hundred donors and added high-resolution HLA genotyping to study TCR occurrence patterns. The later analysis used no new phenotypic data to find candidate immune exposures, relying instead on TCR beta sequences and their occurrence across donors. An earlier analysis of 587 of the donors applied high-throughput TCR beta sequencing to assess whether each TCR beta V gene segment acted as functional or pseudogenic. Donor age, sex, ethnicity and CMV serostatus were compiled alongside the repertoire data. In a later genetic analysis, genome-wide SNP genotypes for about 65% of the roughly 670 donors were used, and that subset was treated as a discovery cohort. All discovery cohort repertoires had been generated using a single sequencing platform. HLA typing included class I and class II loci at four-digit resolution. Typing coverage varied by locus: roughly 620-640 donors for A, B, C, DRB1 and DQB1; more than 500 for DQA1; approximately 570 for DPA1; 450 to 480 for DPB1. Five DR-DQ haplotypes were handled as single units for association and clustering, since linkage in the cohort was strong. Among around 400 genotyped donors of the cohort, an average of roughly 230,000 unique TCR beta nucleotide sequences was sequenced per donor, of which 15% to 20% were non-productive.

In total, roughly 670 healthy bone marrow donors made up the cohort. At the time of sampling, all cohort members were nominally healthy, though unrecorded immune exposures were likely present. The donor tested CMV seronegative and was one of the 352 seronegative cohort members. A peripheral blood sample was provided by each donor, and peripheral blood mononuclear cells were used for TCR beta sequencing. Genomic DNA was extracted from the blood cell samples with the Qiagen DNeasy Blood Extraction Kit. Study-level results and caveats: In a later analysis, several top co-occurrence clusters were reported to appear linked to parvovirus B19, influenza, CMV and Epstein-Barr virus. Strong co-occurrence of HLA alleles, especially DR and DQ, made assigning TCR associations to individual alleles difficult. The sequencing pipeline was judged likely to have produced a cluster of highly shared sequence variants as a technical artifact. Because the 87-base-pair reads could not distinguish some IMGT-functional V segments, including TRBV6-2 and TRBV6-3, those segments were excluded. Immune exposure information for the cohort was limited to CMV serostatus. According to the authors, the approach could potentially be generalized to other disease states and immunological phenotypes. In vitro tests confirmed that a few of the cytomegalovirus-associated TCR beta chains recognize cytomegalovirus antigens. Roughly uniform sequencing depth across donors was assumed in presence/absence analyses, although this assumption may not hold. In a later analysis, most CMV-associated TCR beta chains were found to appear HLA-restricted, with HLA associations seemingly driven largely by CMV exposure. Specific HLA alleles were associated with more than 15,000 TCR beta sequences at a false discovery rate of 0.05 in a later analysis. Correlated functional status among segregating V segments might reflect linkage disequilibrium, but an unknown experimental factor could not be ruled out. Most TCR sequences were seen in very few donors, while some public TCRs were found in many individuals. A later genetic analysis reported fewer N-insertions in productive TCRs among donors in an Asian-associated ancestry cluster than the roughly 700-donor mean. A further reported finding was that TCR beta sequences accurately predicted the HLA-A and HLA-B alleles for most subjects in the first cohort. Because some donors lacked HLA typing at each locus, the association tests relied only on the typed subset. An association between a missense DCLRE1C variant and V-gene and J-gene trimming of TCR beta chains was found in a later genetic analysis and replicated in an independent cohort. In both the original and validation cohorts, the classifier was reported to diagnose cytomegalovirus status with high specificity and sensitivity. In a later analysis, TCR association rates were found to vary across HLA loci, with the most associated TCRs seen for DRB1 alleles and the fewest for HLA-C alleles. Compared with equally common non-associated chains, HLA-associated TCR beta chains in a later analysis were more clonally expanded and had lower generation probabilities. Because counts were too low, around 18 rarely observed V segments, including chromosome 9 orphons, were left out of the earlier analysis of 500 to 650 of the donors. In an earlier analysis of some 540 of the donors, most TCR beta V segments appeared in productive rearrangements about 87% or about 30% of the time, broadly matching IMGT annotations. In the study, around 160 TCR beta chains were listed as associated with cytomegalovirus. This cohort had only TCR beta chains sequenced, and the lack of alpha or paired-chain data limited which features could be detected.

CDR1 and CDR2 are drawn from the germline V gene: KGHSH, LQKENI. Relative to germline, V is missing 3 bases and J is missing 0 bases, with 8 bases of the junction outside any gene match. Taken from cysteine to phenylalanine, the CDR3 has 18 residues. CDR3 DNA only is kept here, 54 bases in frame from base 1. Library prep was done by the immunoSEQ multiplex PCR assay. A mixture of 60 forward primers for TCR Vbeta segments and 13 reverse primers for TCR Jbeta segments was used in the multiplex PCR. The CDR3 region of rearranged TCR beta genes was amplified from genomic DNA with a multiplex PCR assay. The Illumina HiSeq System was used to sequence the amplified TCR beta libraries as 87-base-pair reads. The paper's processing steps were these. A later analysis counted tens of millions of unique TCR beta chains across the 550 to 750 repertoires, and some 11 million of these chains were shared by at least two donors. To remove PCR and sequencing errors, raw reads were error-corrected and collapsed into unique sequences using a nearest-neighbor algorithm that merged closely related sequences. CDR3 sequences were aligned to IMGT reference sequences to assign V, D and J gene segments. For a sequence to be retained, at least a six-nucleotide match to both a V gene segment and a J gene segment was required. Rearrangements were classified as productive when the CDR3 lacked stop codons and remained in frame with V and J, and all other rearrangements were classified as non-productive. Following IMGT convention, CDR3 was defined as the stretch from the second conserved V-encoded cysteine to the conserved J-encoded phenylalanine. The earlier analysis of about 590 of the donors excluded sequences that lacked an unambiguous match to a single V gene segment. In an earlier analysis of 587 of the donors, a V segment was called functional when productive rearrangements were above 56.7%, and segregating when the standard deviation between donors exceeded 5%. A statistical classification framework was developed to diagnose cytomegalovirus status using the catalog of TCR beta chain sequences. A later analysis assigned V and J genes by comparing TCR nucleotide sequences with IMGT/GENE-DB human TR gene sequences. Using the TCRdist pipeline, a later analysis assigned CDR3 sequences along with most-parsimonious VDJ recombination scenarios. A later analysis defined each TCR beta chain by its CDR3 amino acid sequence plus V-gene family, and excluded reads lacking a unique V-gene family. In a later analysis, fewer than 650 highly shared, low-generation-probability nucleotide sequences were removed to address suspected cross-contamination and a sequencing artifact. For each public chain, a later analysis derived a clonal expansion index from normalized ranks of inferred template counts within each repertoire. In a later analysis, generation probabilities were computed with a VDJ recombination model fitted to out-of-frame rearrangements, and the resulting probabilities were checked against IGoR. Hypergeometric tests were used in a later analysis to score TCR-TCR, TCR-HLA and TCR-CMV co-occurrence, with a repertoire-size bias correction applied to the TCR pairs. A later analysis estimated false discovery rates by permuting HLA or CMV assignments 20 times. A later analysis grouped co-occurring TCRs with DBSCAN, adding TCRdist sequence similarity when clustering within HLA-allele-positive subsets. For co-occurrence clustering, repertoires with fewer than 30,000 or more than 120,000 public chains were excluded, along with 5 or 6 repertoires with anomalous nucleotide sharing. The table comes from immuneACCESS by way of TCRdb, which keeps in-frame sequences with V and J called. Part of the clones is missing from these tables; in studies checked, under half for an unresolved V gene and the rest for unknown reasons. That table supplies the V and J calls and clone size; D and trimming were determined from the DNA. The sample table holds approximately 170,000 clones, of which around 78% were seen once. Roughly 1.6% of the sample is taken by the ten largest.

About this clone itself: The antigen it binds to is not known. Within one base of it there is no much larger clone, and no base qualities were kept.

The chain is assembled from TRBV18 and TRBJ2-6; 7 middle bases align to TRBD1. The TCR originated in a man aged 35-49 years in good health and CMV-seronegative. The sequencing input was PBMCs. The CDR3 sequence is CASSPSGTVTSGANVLTF. Here is the DNA: TGTGCCAGCTCACCGTCTGGGACAGTCACCTCTGGGGCCAACGTCCTGACTTTC.